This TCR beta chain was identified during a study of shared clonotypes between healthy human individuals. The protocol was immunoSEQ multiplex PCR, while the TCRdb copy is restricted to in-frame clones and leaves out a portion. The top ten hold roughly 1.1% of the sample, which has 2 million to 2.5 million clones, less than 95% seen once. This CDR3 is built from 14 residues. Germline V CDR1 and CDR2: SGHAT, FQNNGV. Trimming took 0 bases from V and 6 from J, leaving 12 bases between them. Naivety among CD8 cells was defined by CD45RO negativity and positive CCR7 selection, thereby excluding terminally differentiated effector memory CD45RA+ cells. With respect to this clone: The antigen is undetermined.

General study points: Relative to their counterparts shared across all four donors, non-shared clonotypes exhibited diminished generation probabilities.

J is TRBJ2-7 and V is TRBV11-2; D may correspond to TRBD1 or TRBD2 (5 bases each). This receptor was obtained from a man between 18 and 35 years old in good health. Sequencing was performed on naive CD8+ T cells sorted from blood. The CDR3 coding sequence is TGTGCCAGCAGCTTAGAGGGGCCTGGGAGCGAGCAGTACTTC. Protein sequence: CASSLEGPGSEQYF.